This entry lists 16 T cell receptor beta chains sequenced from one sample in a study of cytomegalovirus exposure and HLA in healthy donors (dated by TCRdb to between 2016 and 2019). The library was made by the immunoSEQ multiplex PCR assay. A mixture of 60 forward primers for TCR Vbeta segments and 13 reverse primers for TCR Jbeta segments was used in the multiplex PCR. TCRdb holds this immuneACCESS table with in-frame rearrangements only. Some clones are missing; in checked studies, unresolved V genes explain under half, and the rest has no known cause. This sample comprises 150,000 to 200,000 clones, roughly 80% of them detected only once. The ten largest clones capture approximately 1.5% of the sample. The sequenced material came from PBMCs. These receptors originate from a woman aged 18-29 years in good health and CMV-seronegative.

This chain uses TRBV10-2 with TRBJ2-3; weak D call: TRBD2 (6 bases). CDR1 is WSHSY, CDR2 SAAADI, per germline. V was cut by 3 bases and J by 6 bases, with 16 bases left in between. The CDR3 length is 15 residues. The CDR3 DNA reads TGCGCCAGCAGTGACCTAGCCCTCCGGGGGGATACGCAGTATTTT. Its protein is CASSDLALRGDTQYF.

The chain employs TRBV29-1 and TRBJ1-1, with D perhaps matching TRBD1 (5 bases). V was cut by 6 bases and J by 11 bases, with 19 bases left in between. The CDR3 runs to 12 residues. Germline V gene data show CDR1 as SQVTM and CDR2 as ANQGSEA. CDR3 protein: CSVMSGAEFAFF. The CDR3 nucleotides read TGCAGCGTGATGAGTGGGGCAGAGTTTGCTTTCTTT.

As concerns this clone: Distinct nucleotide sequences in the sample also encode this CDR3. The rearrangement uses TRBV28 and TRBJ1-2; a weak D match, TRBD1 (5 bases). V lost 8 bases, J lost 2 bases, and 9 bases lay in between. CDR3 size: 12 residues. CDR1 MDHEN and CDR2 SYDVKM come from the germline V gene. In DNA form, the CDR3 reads TGTGCCAGCCGGGGGGGGAACTATGGCTACACCTTC. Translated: CASRGGNYGYTF.

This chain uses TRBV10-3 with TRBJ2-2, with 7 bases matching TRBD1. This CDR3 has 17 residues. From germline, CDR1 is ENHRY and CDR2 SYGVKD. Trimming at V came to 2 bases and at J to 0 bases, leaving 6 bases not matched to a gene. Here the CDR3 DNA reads TGTGCCATCAGTGAGAGTGATGACAGGGCGAACACCGGGGAGCTGTTTTTT. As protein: CAISESDDRANTGELFF.

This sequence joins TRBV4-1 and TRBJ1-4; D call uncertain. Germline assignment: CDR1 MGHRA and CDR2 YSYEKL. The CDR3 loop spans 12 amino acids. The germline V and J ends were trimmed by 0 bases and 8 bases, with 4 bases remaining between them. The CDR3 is CASSQEQEKLFF. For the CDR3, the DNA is TGCGCCAGCAGCCAAGAACAGGAAAAACTGTTTTTT.

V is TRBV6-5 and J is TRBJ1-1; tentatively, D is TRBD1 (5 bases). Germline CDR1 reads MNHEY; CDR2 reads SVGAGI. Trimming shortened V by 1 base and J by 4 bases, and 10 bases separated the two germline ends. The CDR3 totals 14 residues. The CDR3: CASSYFREGTEAFF. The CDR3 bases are TGTGCCAGCAGTTACTTCAGGGAGGGCACTGAAGCTTTCTTT.

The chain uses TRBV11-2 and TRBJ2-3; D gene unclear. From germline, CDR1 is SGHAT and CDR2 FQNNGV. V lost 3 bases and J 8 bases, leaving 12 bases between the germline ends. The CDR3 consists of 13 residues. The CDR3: CASSLADYSTQYF. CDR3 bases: TGTGCCAGCAGCTTGGCCGATTACAGTACGCAGTATTTT. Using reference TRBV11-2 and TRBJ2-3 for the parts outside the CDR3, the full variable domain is EAGVAQSPRYKIIEKRQSVAFWCNPISGHATLYWYQQILGQGPKLLIQFQNNGVVDDSQLPKDRFSAERLKGVDSTLKIQPAKLEDSAVYLCASSLADYSTQYFGPGTRLTVL.

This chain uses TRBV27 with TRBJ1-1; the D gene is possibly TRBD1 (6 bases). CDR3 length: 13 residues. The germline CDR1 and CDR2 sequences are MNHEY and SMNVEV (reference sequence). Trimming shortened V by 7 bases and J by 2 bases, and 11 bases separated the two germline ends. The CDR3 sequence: CASNRGGNTEAFF. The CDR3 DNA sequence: TGTGCCAGCAACCGCGGGGGCAACACTGAAGCTTTCTTT.

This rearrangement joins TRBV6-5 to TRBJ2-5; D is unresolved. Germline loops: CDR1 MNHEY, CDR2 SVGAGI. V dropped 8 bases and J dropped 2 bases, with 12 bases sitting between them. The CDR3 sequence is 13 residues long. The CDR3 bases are TGTGCCAGCCGAGAACTTCTGCAAGAGACCCAGTACTTC. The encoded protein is CASRELLQETQYF.

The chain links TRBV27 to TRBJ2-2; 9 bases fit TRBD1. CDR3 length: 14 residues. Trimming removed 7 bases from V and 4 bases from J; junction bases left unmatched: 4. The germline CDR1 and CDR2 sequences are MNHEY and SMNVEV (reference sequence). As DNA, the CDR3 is TGTGCCAGCAAGGACAGGGGAAGCACCGGGGAGCTGTTTTTT. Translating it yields CASKDRGSTGELFF.

The CDR3 bases are TGTGCCAGCGCCCAGGGGGGTGAAGATGAAAAACTGTTTTTT. Its protein is CASAQGGEDEKLFF. The J gene is TRBJ1-4, the V gene TRBV6-1, with TRBD1 matching over 7 bases. Trimming cost V 8 bases and J 6 bases; bases outside gene matches: 9. CDR1 is MNHNS and CDR2 is SASEGT in the germline V gene. The CDR3 is 14 amino acids.

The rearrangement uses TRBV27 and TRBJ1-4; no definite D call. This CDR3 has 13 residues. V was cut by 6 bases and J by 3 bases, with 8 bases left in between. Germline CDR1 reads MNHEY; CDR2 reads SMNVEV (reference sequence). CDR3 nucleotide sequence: TGTGCCAGCAGGCGATCGGCTAATGAAAAACTGTTTTTT. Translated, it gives CASRRSANEKLFF.

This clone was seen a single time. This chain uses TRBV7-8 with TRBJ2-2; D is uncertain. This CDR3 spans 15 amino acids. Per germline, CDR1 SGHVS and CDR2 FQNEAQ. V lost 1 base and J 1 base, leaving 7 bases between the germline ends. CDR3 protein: CASSLGYKNTGELFF. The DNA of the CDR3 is TGTGCCAGCAGCTTAGGATACAAGAACACCGGGGAGCTGTTTTTT.

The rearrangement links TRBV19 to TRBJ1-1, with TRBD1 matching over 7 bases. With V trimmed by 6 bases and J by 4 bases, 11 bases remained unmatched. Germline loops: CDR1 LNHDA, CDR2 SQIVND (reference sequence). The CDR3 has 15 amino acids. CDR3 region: CASSDGQVVRTEAFF. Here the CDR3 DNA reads TGTGCCAGTAGCGACGGACAGGTCGTACGCACTGAAGCTTTCTTT. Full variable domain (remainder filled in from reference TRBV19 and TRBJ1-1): DGGITQSPKYLFRKEGQNVTLSCEQNLNHDAMYWYRQDPGQGLRLIYYSQIVNDFQKGDIAEGYSVSREKKESFPLTVTSAQKNPTAFYLCASSDGQVVRTEAFFGQGTRLTVV.

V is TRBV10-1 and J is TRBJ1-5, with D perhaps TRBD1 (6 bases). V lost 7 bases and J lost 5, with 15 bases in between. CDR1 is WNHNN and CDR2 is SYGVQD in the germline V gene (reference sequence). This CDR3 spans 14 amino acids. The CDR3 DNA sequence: TGCGCCAGCACCTACTGGACAGCCCATCAGCCCCAGCATTTT. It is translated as CASTYWTAHQPQHF.

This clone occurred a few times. The CDR3, as DNA: TGCGCCAGCAGTCAGGGGGCGACGGAAGGTAGCAATCAGCCCCAGCATTTT. Amino acid sequence: CASSQGATEGSNQPQHF. The chain joins TRBV10-1 to TRBJ1-5, with 8 bases fitting TRBD1. Germline CDR1 WNHNN, CDR2 SYGVQD (reference sequence). The trim removed 5 bases at V and 0 bases at J, leaving 9 bases unmatched. The CDR3 runs to 17 residues.